The source of this T cell receptor (beta chain) is a study of cytomegalovirus exposure and HLA in healthy donors. In the study overall: Previous work identified roughly 110 million unique TCR beta sequences from around 200 million T cells.

Germline CDR1 is SNHLY and CDR2 is FYNNEI. The CDR3 consists of 13 residues. The V segment lost 7 bases and the J segment 7 bases; nucleotides outside the gene matches: 4. A multiplex PCR was run with 60 Vbeta primers and 13 Jbeta primers. The method was immunoSEQ multiplex PCR; TCRdb's version includes in-frame clones alone and lacks a portion of them. Of some 150,000 clones listed, approximately 82% are singletons. Material for sequencing was PBMCs. This receptor was identified in a woman in her 40s in good health and CMV-seronegative. This chain connects TRBV2 to TRBJ1-4; 9 nucleotides match TRBD1. In DNA, the CDR3 is TGTGCCAGCACCGGGACAGGGAGTGAAAAACTGTTTTTT. This sequence encodes CASTGTGSEKLFF.